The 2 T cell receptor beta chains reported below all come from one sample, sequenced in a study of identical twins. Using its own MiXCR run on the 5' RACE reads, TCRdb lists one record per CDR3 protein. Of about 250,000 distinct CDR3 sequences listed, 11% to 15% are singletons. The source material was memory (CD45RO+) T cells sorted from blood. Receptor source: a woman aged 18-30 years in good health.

The DNA for the CDR3 is TGTGCCAGCAGTTCTGGGACAGGGGACTCCTATGGCTACACCTTC. Translating gives CASSSGTGDSYGYTF. The chain combines TRBV7-9 with TRBJ1-2; 10 nucleotides align to TRBD1. CDR3 length: 15 amino acids. V lost 6 bases, J lost 4 bases, and 8 bases stayed unmatched. Germline V lookup: CDR1 SEHNR, CDR2 FQNEAQ (reference sequence).

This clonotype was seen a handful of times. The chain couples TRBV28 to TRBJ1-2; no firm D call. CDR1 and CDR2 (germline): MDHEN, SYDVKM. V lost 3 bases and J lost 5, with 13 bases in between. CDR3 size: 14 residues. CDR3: CASSFIHRYYGYTF. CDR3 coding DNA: TGTGCCAGCAGTTTCATTCACCGTTATTATGGCTACACCTTC.